Shown below are 6 T cell receptor beta chains from a single sample sequenced in a study of shared clonotypes between healthy human individuals. TCRdb's table, derived via immunoSEQ multiplex PCR, lists solely in-frame clones and lacks some. The profile covers some 980,000 clones, with 76% appearing a single time and over 1.3% taken by the ten largest. The sample taken for sequencing was memory CD4+ T cells sorted from blood. Subset of the sample: CD45RA-negative fraction. These receptors all stem from a man between 18 and 35 years old in good health.

V usage is TRBV29-1 and J usage is TRBJ2-7, with D maybe TRBD1 (5 bases). V gave up 4 bases and J gave up 2 bases, with 12 bases separating them. Germline CDR1 SQVTM, CDR2 ANQGSEA. The CDR3 has 13 amino acids. The CDR3 loop reads CSVVGSGTYEQYF. The CDR3 DNA follows: TGCAGCGTTGTAGGGTCAGGGACCTACGAGCAGTACTTC.

Turning to this clone: The same CDR3 also results from other DNA sequences found in this sample. The chain couples TRBV18 to TRBJ1-1; 7 bases are shared with TRBD1. V trimming: 2 bases; J trimming: 5 bases; junction bases outside the gene matches: 5. CDR1 is KGHSH, CDR2 LQKENI, per germline. The CDR3 totals 14 residues. The chain's CDR3 is CASSPSGRGTEAFF. In DNA, the CDR3 is TGTGCCAGCTCACCAAGTGGCAGGGGGACTGAAGCTTTCTTT.

The chain couples TRBV4-1 to TRBJ1-5; a weak D match, TRBD1 (5 bases). Trimming pared 0 bases from V and 6 bases from J, leaving 12 bases between. This CDR3 region has 15 residues. Germline assignment: CDR1 MGHRA and CDR2 YSYEKL. CDR3 loop: CASSQDRPGSQPQHF. The DNA of the CDR3 is TGCGCCAGCAGCCAAGATAGGCCAGGGAGTCAGCCCCAGCATTTT.

The chain recombines TRBV11-2 with TRBJ2-1; TRBD2 aligns across 15 bases. The V segment lost 5 bases and the J segment 2 bases; nucleotides outside the gene matches: 7. The CDR3 loop spans 18 amino acids. Germline values: CDR1 SGHAT, CDR2 FQNNGV. CDR3 loop: CASSPGTSGRPAYNEQFF. CDR3 nucleotides: TGTGCCAGCAGCCCTGGGACTAGCGGGAGGCCCGCCTACAATGAGCAGTTCTTC. Filled out from reference TRBV11-2 and TRBJ2-1, the complete variable domain reads EAGVAQSPRYKIIEKRQSVAFWCNPISGHATLYWYQQILGQGPKLLIQFQNNGVVDDSQLPKDRFSAERLKGVDSTLKIQPAKLEDSAVYLCASSPGTSGRPAYNEQFFGPGTRLTVL.

In regard to this clone: The sample has other DNA sequences that encode this CDR3 too. J is TRBJ1-4 and V is TRBV18; D is perhaps TRBD1 (6 bases). Between the trimmed V and J ends, which lost 6 bases and 6 bases, there was a span of 11 bases. Germline V CDR1 and CDR2: KGHSH, LQKENI. CDR3 length: 13 amino acids. The CDR3 bases are TGTGCCAGCTCTCCAGGGGTGGATGAAAAACTGTTTTTT. Amino acids: CASSPGVDEKLFF.

J is TRBJ1-6 and V is TRBV6-1, with TRBD1 as a possible D gene (5 bases). Germline loops: CDR1 MNHNS, CDR2 SASEGT. The CDR3 loop spans 13 amino acids. Trimming removed 10 bases at V and 7 bases at J, with 14 bases between. The CDR3 coding sequence is TGTGCCATTAGCAGGGAGGAGAATTCACCCCTCCACTTT. Its protein is CAISREENSPLHF.